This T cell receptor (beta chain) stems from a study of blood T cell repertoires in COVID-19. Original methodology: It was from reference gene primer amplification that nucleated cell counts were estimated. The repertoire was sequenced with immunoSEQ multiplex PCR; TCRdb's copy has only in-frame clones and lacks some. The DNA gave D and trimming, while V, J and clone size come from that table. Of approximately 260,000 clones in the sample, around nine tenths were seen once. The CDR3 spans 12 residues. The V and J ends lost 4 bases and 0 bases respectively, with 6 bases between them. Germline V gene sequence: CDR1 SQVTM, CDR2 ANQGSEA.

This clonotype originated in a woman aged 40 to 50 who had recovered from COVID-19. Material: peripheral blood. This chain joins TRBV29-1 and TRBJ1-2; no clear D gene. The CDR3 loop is CSVGSTNYGYTF. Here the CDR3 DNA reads TGCAGCGTTGGGAGTACTAACTATGGCTACACCTTC.